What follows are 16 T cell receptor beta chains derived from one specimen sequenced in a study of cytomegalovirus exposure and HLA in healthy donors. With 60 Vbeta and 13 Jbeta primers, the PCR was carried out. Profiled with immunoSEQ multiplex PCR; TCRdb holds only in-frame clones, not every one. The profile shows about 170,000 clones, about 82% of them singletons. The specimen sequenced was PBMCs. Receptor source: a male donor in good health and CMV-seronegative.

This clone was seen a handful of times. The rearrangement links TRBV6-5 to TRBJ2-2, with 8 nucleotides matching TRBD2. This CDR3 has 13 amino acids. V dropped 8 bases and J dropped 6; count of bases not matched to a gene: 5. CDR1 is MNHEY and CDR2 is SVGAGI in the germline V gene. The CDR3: CASGGTRAGELFF. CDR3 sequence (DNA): TGTGCCAGCGGTGGGACTAGGGCCGGGGAGCTGTTTTTT.

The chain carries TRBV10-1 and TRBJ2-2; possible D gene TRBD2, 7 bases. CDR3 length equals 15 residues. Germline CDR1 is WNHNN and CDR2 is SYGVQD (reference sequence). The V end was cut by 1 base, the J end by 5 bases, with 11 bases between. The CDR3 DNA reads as TGCGCCAGCAGTGAGTTGGAGGGGGGGACCGGGGAGCTGTTTTTT. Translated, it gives CASSELEGGTGELFF.

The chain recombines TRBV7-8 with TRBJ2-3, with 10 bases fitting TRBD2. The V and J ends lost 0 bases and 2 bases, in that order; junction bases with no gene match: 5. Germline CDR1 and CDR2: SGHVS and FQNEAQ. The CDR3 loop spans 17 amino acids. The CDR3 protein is CASSLARLAGVTDTQYF. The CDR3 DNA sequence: TGTGCCAGCAGCTTAGCGCGACTAGCGGGCGTCACAGATACGCAGTATTTT.

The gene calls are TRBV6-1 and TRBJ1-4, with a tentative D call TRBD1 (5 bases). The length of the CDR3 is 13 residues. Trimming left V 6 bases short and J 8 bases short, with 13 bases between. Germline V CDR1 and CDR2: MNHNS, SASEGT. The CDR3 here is CASSPRQKEKLFF. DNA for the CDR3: TGTGCCAGCAGCCCTCGACAGAAAGAAAAACTGTTTTTT.

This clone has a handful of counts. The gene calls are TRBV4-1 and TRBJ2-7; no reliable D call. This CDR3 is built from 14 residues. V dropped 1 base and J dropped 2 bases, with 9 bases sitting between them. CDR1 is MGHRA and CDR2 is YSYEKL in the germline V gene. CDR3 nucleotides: TGCGCCAGCAGCCAAGCTCCTGCAGCCTACGAGCAGTACTTC. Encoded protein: CASSQAPAAYEQYF.

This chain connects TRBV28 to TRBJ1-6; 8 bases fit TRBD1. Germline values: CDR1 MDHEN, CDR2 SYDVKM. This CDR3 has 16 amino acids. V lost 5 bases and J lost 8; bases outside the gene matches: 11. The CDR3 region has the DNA TGTGCCAGCAGTCTAGACCAGGGGGCTATATATTCACCCCTCCACTTT. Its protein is CASSLDQGAIYSPLHF.

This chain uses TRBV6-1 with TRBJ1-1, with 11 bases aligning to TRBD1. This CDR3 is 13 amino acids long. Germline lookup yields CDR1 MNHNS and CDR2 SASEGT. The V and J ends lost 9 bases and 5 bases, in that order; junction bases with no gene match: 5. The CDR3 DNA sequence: TGTGCCAGTGGGACAGGGGGGAGAACTGAAGCTTTCTTT. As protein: CASGTGGRTEAFF.

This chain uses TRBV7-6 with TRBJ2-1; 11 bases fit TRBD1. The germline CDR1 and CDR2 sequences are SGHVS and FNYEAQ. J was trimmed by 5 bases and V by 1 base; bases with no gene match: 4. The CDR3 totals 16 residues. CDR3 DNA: TGTGCCAGCAGCTTAGTCCCGGGACAGGGGGACAATGAGCAGTTCTTC. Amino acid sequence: CASSLVPGQGDNEQFF.

CDR3 protein: CAISGGGISGELFF. The CDR3, as DNA: TGTGCCATCAGCGGCGGGGGGATAAGCGGGGAGCTGTTTTTT. The rearrangement uses TRBV10-3 and TRBJ2-2; 8 positions agree with TRBD2. The V gene's germline CDR1 is ENHRY and CDR2 SYGVKD. The CDR3 runs to 14 residues. Trimming took 6 bases from V and 7 from J; bases not matched to a gene: 7.

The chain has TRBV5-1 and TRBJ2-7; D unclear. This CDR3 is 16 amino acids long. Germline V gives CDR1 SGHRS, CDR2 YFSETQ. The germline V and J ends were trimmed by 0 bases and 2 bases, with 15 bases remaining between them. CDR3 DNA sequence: TGCGCCAGCAGCTTGGCAGGCCCTGCCGGCACCTACGAGCAGTACTTC. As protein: CASSLAGPAGTYEQYF.

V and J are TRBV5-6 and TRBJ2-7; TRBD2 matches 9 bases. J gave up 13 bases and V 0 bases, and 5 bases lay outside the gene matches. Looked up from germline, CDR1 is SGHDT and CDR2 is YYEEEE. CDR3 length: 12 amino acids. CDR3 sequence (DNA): TGTGCCAGCAGCTTGGTTGCGGGGGGGCTTTACTTC. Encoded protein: CASSLVAGGLYF.

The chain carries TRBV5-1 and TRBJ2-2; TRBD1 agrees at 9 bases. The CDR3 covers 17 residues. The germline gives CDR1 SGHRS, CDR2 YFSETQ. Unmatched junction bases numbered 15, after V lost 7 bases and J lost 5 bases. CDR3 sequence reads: CASLLGSGQGRTGELFF. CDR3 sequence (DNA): TGCGCCAGCCTCCTTGGAAGTGGACAGGGGAGAACCGGGGAGCTGTTTTTT.

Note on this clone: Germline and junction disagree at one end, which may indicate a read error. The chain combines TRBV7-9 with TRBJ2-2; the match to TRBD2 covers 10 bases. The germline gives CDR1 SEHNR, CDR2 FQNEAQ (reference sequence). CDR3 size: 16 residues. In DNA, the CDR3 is TGTTCCAGCAGCTCCTCTAGCGGGAGGAACACCGGGGAGCTGTTTTTT. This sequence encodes CSSSSSSGRNTGELFF.

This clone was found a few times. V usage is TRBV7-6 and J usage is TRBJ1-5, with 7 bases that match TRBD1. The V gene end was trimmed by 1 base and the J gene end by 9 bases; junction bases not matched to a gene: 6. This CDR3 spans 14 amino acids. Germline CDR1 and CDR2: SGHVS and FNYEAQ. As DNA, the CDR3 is TGTGCCAGCAGCTTAGACGCAGGGGGGTGGCCCCAGCATTTT. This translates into CASSLDAGGWPQHF.

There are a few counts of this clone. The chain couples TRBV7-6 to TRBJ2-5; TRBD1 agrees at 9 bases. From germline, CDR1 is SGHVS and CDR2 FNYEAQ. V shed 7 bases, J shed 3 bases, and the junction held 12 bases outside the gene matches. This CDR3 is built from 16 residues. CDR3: CASTPNPGQGKETQYF. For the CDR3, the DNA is TGTGCCAGCACCCCAAACCCCGGACAGGGGAAAGAGACCCAGTACTTC.

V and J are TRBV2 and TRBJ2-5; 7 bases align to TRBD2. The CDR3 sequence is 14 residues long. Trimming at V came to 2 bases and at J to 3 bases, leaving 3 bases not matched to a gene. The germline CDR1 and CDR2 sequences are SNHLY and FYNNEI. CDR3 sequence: CASSERRGKETQYF. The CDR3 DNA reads TGTGCCAGCAGTGAAAGGCGGGGGAAAGAGACCCAGTACTTC. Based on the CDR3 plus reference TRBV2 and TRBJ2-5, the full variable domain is EPEVTQTPSHQVTQMGQEVILRCVPISNHLYFYWYRQILGQKVEFLVSFYNNEISEKSEIFDDQFSVERPDGSNFTLKIRSTKLEDSAMYFCASSERRGKETQYFGPGTRLLVL.